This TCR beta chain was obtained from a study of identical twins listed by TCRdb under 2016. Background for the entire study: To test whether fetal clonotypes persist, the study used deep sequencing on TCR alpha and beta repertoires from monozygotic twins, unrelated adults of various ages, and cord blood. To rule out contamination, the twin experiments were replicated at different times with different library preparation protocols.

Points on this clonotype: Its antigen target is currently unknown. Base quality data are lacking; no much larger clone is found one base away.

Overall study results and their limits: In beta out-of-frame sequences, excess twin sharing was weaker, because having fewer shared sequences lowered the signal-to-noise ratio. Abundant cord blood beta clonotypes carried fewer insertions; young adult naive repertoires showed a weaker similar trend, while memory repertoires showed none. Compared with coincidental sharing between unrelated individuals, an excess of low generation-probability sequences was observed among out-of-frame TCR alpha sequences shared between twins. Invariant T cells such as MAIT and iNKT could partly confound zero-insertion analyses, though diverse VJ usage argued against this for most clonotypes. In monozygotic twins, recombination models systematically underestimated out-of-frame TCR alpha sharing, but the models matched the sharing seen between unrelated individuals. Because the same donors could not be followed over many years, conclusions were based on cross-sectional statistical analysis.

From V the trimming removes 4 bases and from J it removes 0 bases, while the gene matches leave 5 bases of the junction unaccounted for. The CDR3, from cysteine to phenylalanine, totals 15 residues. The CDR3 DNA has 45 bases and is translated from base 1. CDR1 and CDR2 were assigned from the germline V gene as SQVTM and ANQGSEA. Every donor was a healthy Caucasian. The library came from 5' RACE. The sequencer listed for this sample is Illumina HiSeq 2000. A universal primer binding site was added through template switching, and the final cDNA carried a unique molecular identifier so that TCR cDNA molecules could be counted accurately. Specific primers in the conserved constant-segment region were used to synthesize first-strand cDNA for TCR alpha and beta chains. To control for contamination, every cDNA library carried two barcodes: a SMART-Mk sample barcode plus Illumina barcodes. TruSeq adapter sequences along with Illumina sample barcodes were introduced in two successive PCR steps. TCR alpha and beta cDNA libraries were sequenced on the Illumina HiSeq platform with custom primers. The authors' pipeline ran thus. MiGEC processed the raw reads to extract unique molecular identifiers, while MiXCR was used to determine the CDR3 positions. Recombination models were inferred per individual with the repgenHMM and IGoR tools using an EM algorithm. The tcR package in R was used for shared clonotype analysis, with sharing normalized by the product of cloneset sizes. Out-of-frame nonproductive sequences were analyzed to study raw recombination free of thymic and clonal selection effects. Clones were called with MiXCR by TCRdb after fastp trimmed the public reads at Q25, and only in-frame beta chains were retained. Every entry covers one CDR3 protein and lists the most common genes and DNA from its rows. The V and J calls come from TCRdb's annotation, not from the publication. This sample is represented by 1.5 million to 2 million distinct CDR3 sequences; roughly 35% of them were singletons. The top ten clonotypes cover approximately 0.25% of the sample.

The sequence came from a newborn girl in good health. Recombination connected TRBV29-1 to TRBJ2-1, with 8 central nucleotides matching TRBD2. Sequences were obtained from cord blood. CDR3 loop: CSVGRAGGSYNEQFF. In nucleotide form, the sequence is TGCAGCGTTGGGAGGGCGGGAGGCTCCTACAATGAGCAGTTCTTC.